The entry below gives a single TCR delta chain sequence along with its context. This clone is identified as medium-sized (0.01 to 0.1%). This clone's antigen is unknown. Within one base of it there is no much larger clone, and no base qualities were kept. Germline trimming: 0 bases from V, 0 bases from J; junction bases outside gene matches: 4. As encoded in the germline V gene, CDR1 is GEAIGNYY while CDR2 is EKD. From the cysteine through the phenylalanine, the CDR3 covers 18 amino acids. This entry keeps only the CDR3 DNA: 54 bases, framed from base 1. The data originate from a study of gamma-delta T cells after stem cell transplantation (dated by TCRdb to the mid-2010s). Libraries came from RT-PCR. Reads for this sample came from an Illumina MiSeq. For TCRdb, the public reads were processed anew by CATT, and duplicate DNA sequences were folded into one row. Across this sample there are some 3,500 delta-chain clones, with around 10% seen only once. The ten top clones hold approximately 3% of the sample.

The TCR sequence derives from a human donor. It is not recorded whose cells these are; they may come from a transplant donor. The specimen was gamma-delta T cells. Rearrangement joined TRDV2 to TRDJ3; 7 junctional bases match TRDD3. The CDR3 reads as follows: CACDTAGILSWDTRQMFF. The bases read TGTGCCTGTGACACCGCTGGGATACTCTCCTGGGACACCCGACAGATGTTTTTC.